Included here is one TCR beta chain sequence, with context. This sample was taken from a study of control samples from healthy donors and cancer patients. V dropped 3 bases and J dropped 1 base, with 6 bases sitting between them. The CDR3 is 13 amino acids. Germline V lookup: CDR1 KGHDR, CDR2 SFDVKD. Measured with immunoSEQ multiplex PCR; TCRdb has only the in-frame clones, and not every one. This table holds under 450,000 clones, 75% to 95% found once. Sequenced material: PBMCs. V usage is TRBV24-1 and J usage is TRBJ2-7; D remains ambiguous. The sequence was obtained from a man aged 35 to 55 with head and neck cancer. The CDR3 DNA reads TGTGCCACCAGTGATACAGAATCCTACGAGCAGTACTTC. Residues: CATSDTESYEQYF.